This TCR beta chain was retrieved from a study of blood T cell repertoires in COVID-19. Study-level background: Italy, Spain and the United States were the sources of the convalescent and acute COVID-19 samples. Nucleic acid was either cDNA or gDNA, and it came from T cells, B-cell-depleted T cells, or PBMCs.

Only in-frame clones appear in the TCRdb table, and some are missing; sequencing was by immunoSEQ multiplex PCR. The table lists about 160,000 clones, approximately 86% of them singletons. Seattle enrolled patients during active infection and tracked them longitudinally. Per germline, CDR1 ENHRY and CDR2 SYGVKD. Trimming at V came to 6 bases and at J to 5 bases, leaving 12 bases not matched to a gene. There are 18 residues in the CDR3. The source material was peripheral blood. The V call is TRBV10-3, the J call TRBJ2-1; TRBD2 matches at 14 bases. The source of this sequence is a woman in her forties with COVID-19, enrolled during active disease. The DNA for the CDR3 is TGTGCCATCAGAGGCGGGACTAGCGGGGGATCCGCGGACAATGAGCAGTTCTTC. Protein product: CAIRGGTSGGSADNEQFF.